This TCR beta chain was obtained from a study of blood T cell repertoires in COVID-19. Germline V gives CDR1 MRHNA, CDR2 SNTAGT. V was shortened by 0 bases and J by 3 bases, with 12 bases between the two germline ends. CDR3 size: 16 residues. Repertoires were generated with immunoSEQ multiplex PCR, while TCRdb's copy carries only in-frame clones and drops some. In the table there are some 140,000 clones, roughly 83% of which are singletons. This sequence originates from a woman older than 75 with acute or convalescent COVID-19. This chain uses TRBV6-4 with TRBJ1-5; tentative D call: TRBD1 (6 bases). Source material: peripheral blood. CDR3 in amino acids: CASSDSGRGYNQPQHF. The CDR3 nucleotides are TGTGCCAGCAGTGACTCCGGCAGGGGCTACAATCAGCCCCAGCATTTT.